This is a list of T cell receptor beta chains from one sample in a study of response to subunit inactivated influenza vaccine. TCRdb fed the RT-PCR reads into MiXCR, producing one record per CDR3 protein. The sample carries about 190,000 distinct CDR3 sequences, approximately 15% recorded once. The sequences come from CD8+ T cells sorted from PBMCs, collected more than 4 days after vaccination. These receptors all stem from a man in his fifties who received an inactivated influenza vaccine. Each CDR3 is given with its conserved first and last residue. D genes are given only for firm matches. Not every row has a clone size; where given, it reads once, few, many or a size class.

v_gene	d_gene	abundance	j_gene	CDR3nt	CDR3aa
TRBV6-5	TRBD1	.	TRBJ1-5	TGTGCCAGCAGTTACCCCCCCAGGGACAGGACTTATAGCAATCAGCCCCAGCATTTT	CASSYPPRDRTYSNQPQHF
TRBV5-1	TRBD1	.	TRBJ2-1	TGCGCCAGCAGCTTGGGGGACAGGGCCCTAGACTACAACTACAATGAGCAGTTCTTC	CASSLGDRALDYNYNEQFF
TRBV6-1	.	.	TRBJ2-7	TGTGATCCTACGGGACACCGTCTACACGAGCAGTACTTC	CDPTGHRLHEQYF
TRBV2	TRBD2	few	TRBJ2-2	TGTGCCATCCGGCCCAAAACTAGCGGGGAGACCGGGGAGCTGTTTTTT	CAIRPKTSGETGELFF
TRBV4-1	.	few	TRBJ1-1	TGCGCCAGCAGCCCAACGAACACTGAAGCTTTCTTT	CASSPTNTEAFF
TRBV7-9	TRBD1	many	TRBJ2-1	TGTGCCAGCAGCTTACCCTCGGGGACAGCACCCTACAATGAGCAGTTCTTC	CASSLPSGTAPYNEQFF
TRBV4-1	TRBD2	.	TRBJ2-1	TGCGCCAGCAGCCTAGAGCGGGGGTACAATGAGCAGTTCTTC	CASSLERGYNEQFF
TRBV7-8	.	.	TRBJ2-7	TGTGCCAGCAGCTTAGAAGGGAAGGTCTACGAGCAGTACTTC	CASSLEGKVYEQYF
TRBV28	.	.	TRBJ1-1	TGTGCCAGCAGGCGCTCAGGGGAGAACACTGAAGCTTTCTTT	CASRRSGENTEAFF
TRBV4-1	.	.	TRBJ2-7	TGCGCCAGCAGCCAAGGGCGGGGCTCCCTCTACGAGCAGTACTTC	CASSQGRGSLYEQYF
TRBV15	.	.	TRBJ1-2	TGTGCCACCAGCAGAGATCTCGTGAGTCCGTTTAACTATGGCTACACCTTC	CATSRDLVSPFNYGYTF
TRBV4-3	.	few	TRBJ1-6	TGCGCCAGCAGCCAAGATTGGGGGAGCTCCTATAATTCACCCCTCCACTTT	CASSQDWGSSYNSPLHF
TRBV6-2/TRBV6-3	.	.	TRBJ1-5	TGTGCCAGCAGTGACTCGTGGGCGAATCAGCCCCAGCATTTT	CASSDSWANQPQHF
TRBV4-1	TRBD2	.	TRBJ2-1	TGCGCCAGCAGCCAAAAGCCGGGACTAGCGGTTTACAATGAGCAGTTCTTC	CASSQKPGLAVYNEQFF
TRBV28	.	.	TRBJ2-1	TGTGCCAGCACAACAACCGTGTCCTACAATGAGCAGTTCTTC	CASTTTVSYNEQFF
TRBV7-9	TRBD2	few	TRBJ2-1	TGTGCCAGCAGCAGGGGGAAACTAGCGGGGGATTACAATGAGCAGTTCTTC	CASSRGKLAGDYNEQFF
TRBV20-1	.	few	TRBJ2-3	TGCAGTCGTCCCGAGCAGAGCACAGATACGCAGTATTTT	CSRPEQSTDTQYF
TRBV4-1	.	.	TRBJ2-7	TGCGCCAGCAGCCTGTCCGGGGGCCTCAGCTCCTACGAGCAGTACTTC	CASSLSGGLSSYEQYF
TRBV27	TRBD2	few	TRBJ2-7	TGTGCCAGCAGTTTGTCTCTAGCGGGAGTCTACGAGCAGTACTTC	CASSLSLAGVYEQYF
TRBV3-1	.	few	TRBJ2-4	TGTGCCAGCAGCCAAGATACGCGGGTCGGGGAACTAGCCAAAAACATTCAGTACTTC	CASSQDTRVGELAKNIQYF
TRBV7-9	.	.	TRBJ2-2	TGTGCCAGCAGCTTAGGAGACGGTGGGGAGCTGTTTTTT	CASSLGDGGELFF
TRBV29-1	.	medium-sized	TRBJ2-3	TGCAGCGTAGAGCAAGGGTTTGACACCCCAGATACGCAGTATTTT	CSVEQGFDTPDTQYF
TRBV3-1	.	few	TRBJ2-4	TGTGCCAGCAGCCAAACAGGGTACGCCAAAAACATTCAGTACTTC	CASSQTGYAKNIQYF
TRBV6-5	TRBD1	few	TRBJ2-1	TGTGCCAGCAGTTACGGCAGGGGGAGTTACAATGAGCAGTTCTTC	CASSYGRGSYNEQFF
TRBV6-5	.	many	TRBJ2-7	TGTGCCAGCAGTTACTCCGGGACAAGCCCCTACGAGCAGTACTTC	CASSYSGTSPYEQYF
TRBV4-2	TRBD1	few	TRBJ1-2	TGTGCCAGCAGCCAAGAAAACAGGGGCGGGTATGGCTACACCTTC	CASSQENRGGYGYTF
TRBV5-4	.	.	TRBJ2-5	TGTGCCAGCAGCTTGGCGGGAGACCAAGAGACCCAGTACTTC	CASSLAGDQETQYF
TRBV24-1	.	few	TRBJ1-2	TGTGCCACCAGTGACTACGACAGGAGATATGGCTACACCTTC	CATSDYDRRYGYTF
TRBV6-5	TRBD1	.	TRBJ2-5	TGTGCCAGCAGTTATCTCAGGGGGTTGGAGACCCAGTACTTC	CASSYLRGLETQYF
TRBV12-3/TRBV12-4	.	many	TRBJ2-1	TGTGCCAGCAGTCCGGTGGGGGGTAGCTCCTACAATGAGCAGTTCTTC	CASSPVGGSSYNEQFF
TRBV3-1	.	many	TRBJ2-3	TGTGCCAGCAGCCAAGCGGTTAGCAAATTCACAGATACGCAGTATTTT	CASSQAVSKFTDTQYF
TRBV4-3	.	few	TRBJ2-4	TGCGCCAGCAGCCAAGACCGAAGGACAGAGCTAGCCAAAAACATTCAGTACTTC	CASSQDRRTELAKNIQYF
TRBV7-2	.	few	TRBJ2-7	TGTGCCAGCAGCTTAGCGCCGGATACCTACGAGCAGTACTTC	CASSLAPDTYEQYF
TRBV10-2	TRBD2	few	TRBJ2-7	TGCGCCAGCAGTGAGTCTAGCGGGGGGCTTACCTCCTACGAGCAGTACTTC	CASSESSGGLTSYEQYF
TRBV29-1	TRBD1	few	TRBJ2-7	TGCAGCGTCACCCTAGGGACAGGGGCATACGAGCAGTACTTC	CSVTLGTGAYEQYF
TRBV10-3	.	.	TRBJ2-3	TGTGCCATCAGTGAGCCGGGAAGTAGCACAGATACGCAGTATTTT	CAISEPGSSTDTQYF
TRBV27	.	many	TRBJ1-1	TGTGCCAGCAGCCCAACGTGGGGGAACACTGAAGCTTTCTTT	CASSPTWGNTEAFF
TRBV2	.	few	TRBJ2-7	TGTGCCAGCAGTGAAGGACAGGCGGTCTACGAGCAGTACTTC	CASSEGQAVYEQYF
TRBV10-3	.	few	TRBJ1-5	TGTGCCATCAGTGAGTCATGGGGGGAGCCCCAGCATTTT	CAISESWGEPQHF
TRBV7-9	TRBD1	.	TRBJ1-2	TGTGCCAGCAGCGATGGGACAGGGGAGGGCTATGGCTACACCTTC	CASSDGTGEGYGYTF
TRBV7-2	TRBD1	.	TRBJ2-7	TGTGCCAGCAGTCCACCGGGACAGGGTTACTACGAGCAGTACTTC	CASSPPGQGYYEQYF
TRBV20-1	.	.	TRBJ1-5	TGCAGCGCAAAAACCTCAGGGGGCAATCAGCCCCAGCATTTT	CSAKTSGGNQPQHF
TRBV9	TRBD1	few	TRBJ1-1	TGTGCCAGCAGCGTATCGTCAGGGGGTATGACTGAAGCTTTCTTT	CASSVSSGGMTEAFF
TRBV7-9	.	.	TRBJ2-7	TGTGCCAGCACCTTCTGGGGGGGCAGGGGTTCGTACGAGCAGTACTTC	CASTFWGGRGSYEQYF
TRBV18	.	.	TRBJ1-2	TGTGCCAGCTCACCCAGTGCAGCTACGAATGGCTACACCTTC	CASSPSAATNGYTF